Sequencing of this T cell receptor beta chain was carried out in a study of OX40 agonist ivuxolimab in advanced cancers. Study-wide points: The 0.1-3.0 mg/kg partial responders had among the lowest clonal expansion. Still undetermined is the antigen specificity of the expanded peripheral T cells.

Baseline was the first blood sampling point, followed by cycle 4 day 1 and cycle 7 day 1. Clones were sequenced by immunoSEQ multiplex PCR, and TCRdb holds only the in-frame ones, with some missing. The sample records over 40,000 clones, approximately 81% being singletons. Trimming took 5 bases from V and 5 from J; bases not matched to a gene: 9. This CDR3 has 16 residues. Germline CDR1 is LNHDA and CDR2 is SQIVND (reference sequence). As to this clone: Its specificity is not known.

The chain has TRBV19 and TRBJ2-2, with 9 bases that match TRBD1. This TCR was recovered from an adult with an advanced solid tumor such as melanoma, head and neck, liver or kidney cancer. The sequencing used CD4+ or CD8+ T cells sorted from blood, collected in a trial of the OX40 agonist ivuxolimab. CDR3 DNA sequence: TGTGCCAGTAGTCCTTCGACAGGGGGAGTAACCGGGGAGCTGTTTTTT. Its protein is CASSPSTGGVTGELFF.